A selection of T cell receptor beta chains follows, all from one sample in a study of T-cell reconstitution after alpha-beta-depleted transplantation in children. TCRdb analysed the PCR reads with MiXCR anew, one entry per CDR3 protein. The sample yields 440,000 or so distinct CDR3 sequences, about 45% seen once. Here the sequenced sample was PBMCs, taken before TCRalphabeta/CD19-depleted stem cell transplant. The receptors derive from a girl aged 2-10 years with aplastic anemia, due to receive a stem cell transplant. CDR3s include the opening cysteine and the closing phenylalanine or tryptophan. A D gene is named only where the DNA matches it firmly. A row's size may be missing; if present it is once, few, many or a size class.

j_gene: TRBJ2-5
v_gene: TRBV20-1
d_gene: -
abundance: many
CDR3aa: CSARTDQETQYF
CDR3nt: TGCAGTGCTCGGACAGATCAAGAGACCCAGTACTTC

j_gene: TRBJ1-5
v_gene: TRBV10-3
d_gene: TRBD1
abundance: -
CDR3aa: CAISDWDRPPNQPQHF
CDR3nt: TGTGCCATCAGTGATTGGGACAGGCCCCCCAATCAGCCCCAGCATTTT

j_gene: TRBJ2-2
v_gene: TRBV12-3/TRBV12-4
d_gene: TRBD1
abundance: -
CDR3aa: CASSPPRQGLTGELFF
CDR3nt: TGTGCCAGCAGTCCTCCCCGACAGGGTCTCACCGGGGAGCTGTTTTTT

j_gene: TRBJ1-2
v_gene: TRBV7-2
d_gene: TRBD1
abundance: -
CDR3aa: CASSFVQGNGYTF
CDR3nt: TGTGCCAGCAGCTTCGTACAGGGGAATGGCTACACCTTC

j_gene: TRBJ2-3
v_gene: TRBV29-1
d_gene: -
abundance: -
CDR3aa: CSVERQNTDTQYF
CDR3nt: TGCAGCGTTGAGAGACAGAATACAGATACGCAGTATTTT

j_gene: TRBJ2-6
v_gene: TRBV10-3
d_gene: -
abundance: -
CDR3aa: CASRGGSGGANVLTF
CDR3nt: TGTGCCAGCCGAGGGGGTTCAGGAGGGGCCAACGTCCTGACTTTC

j_gene: TRBJ2-5
v_gene: TRBV6-1
d_gene: -
abundance: -
CDR3aa: CASSRGGTETQYF
CDR3nt: TGTGCCAGCAGTCGTGGGGGAACAGAGACCCAGTACTTC

j_gene: TRBJ2-5
v_gene: TRBV14
d_gene: -
abundance: -
CDR3aa: CASSRVRDAETQYF
CDR3nt: TGTGCCAGCAGCCGAGTCCGGGACGCAGAGACCCAGTACTTC

j_gene: TRBJ2-1
v_gene: TRBV20-1
d_gene: -
abundance: -
CDR3aa: CSATTGKTGTYNEQFF
CDR3nt: TGCAGTGCTACCACAGGGAAAACAGGGACCTACAATGAGCAGTTCTTC

j_gene: TRBJ2-7
v_gene: TRBV7-2
d_gene: TRBD2
abundance: -
CDR3aa: CASGQRGRTYEQYF
CDR3nt: TGTGCCAGCGGCCAGCGGGGGCGAACCTACGAGCAGTACTTC

j_gene: TRBJ2-7
v_gene: TRBV6-1
d_gene: -
abundance: many
CDR3aa: CASSARYRSSYEQYF
CDR3nt: TGTGCCAGCAGTGCACGGTATAGATCGTCCTACGAGCAGTACTTC

j_gene: TRBJ1-2
v_gene: TRBV6-1
d_gene: -
abundance: -
CDR3aa: CASTLRENYGYTF
CDR3nt: TGTGCCAGCACCCTCAGGGAAAACTATGGCTACACCTTC

j_gene: TRBJ2-3
v_gene: TRBV5-5
d_gene: TRBD2
abundance: -
CDR3aa: CASSSEPSGRATDTQYF
CDR3nt: TGTGCCAGCAGCTCTGAGCCTAGCGGGAGGGCCACAGATACGCAGTATTTT

j_gene: TRBJ1-5
v_gene: TRBV6-5
d_gene: TRBD1
abundance: -
CDR3aa: CASRLTGTGAYQPQHF
CDR3nt: TGTGCCAGCAGGTTAACCGGGACAGGGGCGTATCAGCCCCAGCATTTT